This TCR beta chain was obtained from a study of blood T cells in healthy people across ages. Study outcomes and limitations: Percentage of naive T cells showed a strong correlation with TCR beta diversity.

Donors gave approximately 9.9 milliliters of peripheral blood apiece. From germline, CDR1 is SQVTM and CDR2 ANQGSEA. The CDR3 length is 14 residues. Trimming removed 4 bases at V and 0 bases at J, with 13 bases between. The use of a sample-barcoded 5' primer and a J-beta primer mix characterized a second PCR of roughly 6 to 11 cycles. TCRdb reprocessed the 5' RACE reads via MiXCR and lists one record per CDR3 protein. Of more than 800,000 distinct CDR3 sequences in the sample, less than 35% are singletons; the top ten hold 15% to 20%. In the case of this clonotype: The antigen is unknown.

Sequenced material: blood. The J gene is TRBJ2-7, the V gene TRBV29-1; D gene unclear. The receptor was derived from an elderly woman in good health. The CDR3 DNA reads as TGCAGCGTTGCCGGAACATTTAGCTCCTACGAGCAGTACTTC. It translates to CSVAGTFSSYEQYF.